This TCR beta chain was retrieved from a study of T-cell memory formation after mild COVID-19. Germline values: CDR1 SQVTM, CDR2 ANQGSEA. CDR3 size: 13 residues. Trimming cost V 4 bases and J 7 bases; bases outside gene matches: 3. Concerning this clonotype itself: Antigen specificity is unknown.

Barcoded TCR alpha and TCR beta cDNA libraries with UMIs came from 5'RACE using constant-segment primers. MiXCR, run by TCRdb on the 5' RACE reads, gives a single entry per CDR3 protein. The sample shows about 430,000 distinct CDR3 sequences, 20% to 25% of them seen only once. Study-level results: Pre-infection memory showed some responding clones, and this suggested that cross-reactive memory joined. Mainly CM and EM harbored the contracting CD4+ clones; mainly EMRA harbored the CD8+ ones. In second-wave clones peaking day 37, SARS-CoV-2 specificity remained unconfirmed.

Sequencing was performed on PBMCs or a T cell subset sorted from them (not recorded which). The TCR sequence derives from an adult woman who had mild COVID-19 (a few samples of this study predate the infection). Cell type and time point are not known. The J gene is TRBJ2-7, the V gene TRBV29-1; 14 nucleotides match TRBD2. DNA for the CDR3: TGCAGCGTTGGGACTAGCGGGAGGATTGAGCAGTACTTC. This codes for CSVGTSGRIEQYF.